This TCR beta chain was sequenced in a study of blood T cell repertoires in COVID-19. Assay: immunoSEQ multiplex PCR; the TCRdb copy retains only in-frame clones and omits some. This table has roughly 360,000 clones, 81% appearing once. The CDR3 spans 12 residues. Germline CDR1 and CDR2: SGHNT and YYREEE (reference sequence). The V gene lost 4 bases and the J gene lost 5 bases, with 10 bases spanning the gap. The clonotype originates from a human donor with acute or convalescent COVID-19. The donor label of this sample is uncertain. Sequencing input: peripheral blood. This rearrangement joins TRBV5-4 to TRBJ2-7, with a possible D match to TRBD2 (5 bases). The CDR3 nucleotides are TGTGCCAGCAGCGCTACTAGGGACGAGCAGTACTTC. Translating gives CASSATRDEQYF.